These 5 T cell receptor beta chains were sequenced from one sample in a study of T cell responses to AZD1222 COVID-19 vaccine. This table comes from immunoSEQ multiplex PCR, and its TCRdb copy is limited to in-frame clones, with some not included. The sample lists approximately 150,000 clones; about 93% were seen once. The sample was peripheral blood, taken on day 0 of AZD1222 vaccination. The source is an adult in good health.

The rearrangement uses TRBV11-2 and TRBJ1-1; D possibly corresponds to TRBD1 (6 bases). CDR1 is SGHAT and CDR2 is FQNNGV in the germline V gene. V lost 1 base to trimming and J lost 6 bases, with 15 bases between them. The CDR3 consists of 15 residues. CDR3 loop: CASSLVGGAGAEAFF. Here the CDR3 DNA reads TGTGCCAGCAGCTTAGTGGGCGGGGCAGGGGCTGAAGCTTTCTTT.

The chain couples TRBV3-1 (or the pseudogene TRBV3-2) to TRBJ1-1, with D unresolved. This CDR3 is built from 17 residues. V was cut by 0 bases and J by 0 bases, with 14 bases left in between. CDR1 LGHDT and CDR2 YNNKEL come from the germline V gene (reference sequence). The CDR3 DNA is TGTGCCAGCAGCCAAGACCGGAGTAGCGAGGTGAACACTGAAGCTTTCTTT. The encoded protein is CASSQDRSSEVNTEAFF.

The chain recombines TRBV3-1 (or the pseudogene TRBV3-2) with TRBJ2-7, with TRBD1 as a possible D gene (6 bases). Germline V gene data show CDR1 as LGHDT and CDR2 as YNNKEL (reference sequence). The V end was cut by 0 bases, the J end by 3 bases, with 15 bases between. This CDR3 is built from 16 residues. CDR3: CASSQDLTGAFYEQYF. CDR3 bases: TGTGCCAGCAGCCAAGATCTGACAGGAGCGTTCTACGAGCAGTACTTC.

This clone has only a few counts. The V and J genes are TRBV27 and TRBJ2-1; 7 nucleotides agree with TRBD2. The CDR3 consists of 15 residues. The germline gives CDR1 MNHEY, CDR2 SMNVEV (reference sequence). Unmatched junction bases numbered 5, after V lost 6 bases and J lost 0 bases. CDR3 protein: CASRTPGGSYNEQFF. As DNA, the CDR3 is TGTGCCAGCAGGACCCCGGGGGGCTCCTACAATGAGCAGTTCTTC.

This chain joins TRBV5-6 and TRBJ1-2; D might be TRBD1 (5 bases). Germline V gene sequence: CDR1 SGHDT, CDR2 YYEEEE. There are 16 residues in the CDR3. The V and J ends lost 0 bases and 8 bases respectively, with 20 bases between them. The CDR3 region is CASSLEPGASYWGYTF. The CDR3 nucleotides are TGTGCCAGCAGCTTGGAGCCCGGGGCTTCCTATTGGGGCTACACCTTC.